This paragraph covers one TCR beta chain sequence. The antigen remains undetermined. At the DNA level, this CDR3 is encoded by other sequences in the same sample as well. Every isolated RNA sample was fully reverse transcribed, so sequencing captured expressed TCRB transcripts. Method: immunoSEQ multiplex PCR; TCRdb's copy keeps in-frame clones and lacks some. The sample includes some 150,000 clones, roughly 50% of them seen just once. This specimen comes from a study of beta chain features in type 1 diabetes. Study findings and constraints: Moderately but significantly shorter TCRB CDR3s were found in Type 1 diabetes patients in all four CD4+ subsets. A closer apparent resemblance between naive, central memory and Treg TCRB repertoires was seen in patients than in healthy donors.

The V and J ends lost 2 bases and 6 bases, in that order; junction bases with no gene match: 3. Germline CDR1 reads SGHTA; CDR2 reads FQGTGA. The CDR3 runs to 14 residues. The sample consisted of Tregs from blood. This sequence originates from a man younger than 35 in good health. V usage is TRBV7-3 and J usage is TRBJ1-1; 10 positions agree with TRBD1. The CDR3 sequence: CASSLGQGVSEAFF. CDR3 nucleotides: TGTGCCAGCAGCTTAGGACAGGGGGTCTCTGAAGCTTTCTTT.